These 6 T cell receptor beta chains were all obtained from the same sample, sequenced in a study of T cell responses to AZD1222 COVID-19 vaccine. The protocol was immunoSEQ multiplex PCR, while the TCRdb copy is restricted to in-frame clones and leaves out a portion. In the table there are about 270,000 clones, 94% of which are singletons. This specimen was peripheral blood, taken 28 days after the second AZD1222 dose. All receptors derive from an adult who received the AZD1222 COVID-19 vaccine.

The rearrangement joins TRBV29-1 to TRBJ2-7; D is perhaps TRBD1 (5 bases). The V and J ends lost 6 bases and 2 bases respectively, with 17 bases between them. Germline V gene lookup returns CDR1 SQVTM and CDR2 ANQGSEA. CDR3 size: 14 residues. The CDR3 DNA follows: TGCAGCGTGGTAAAGGTTAGGGGCACCTACGAGCAGTACTTC. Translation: CSVVKVRGTYEQYF.

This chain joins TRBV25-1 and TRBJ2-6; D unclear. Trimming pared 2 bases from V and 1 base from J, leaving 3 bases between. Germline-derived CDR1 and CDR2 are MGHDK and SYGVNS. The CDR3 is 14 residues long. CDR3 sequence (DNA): TGTGCCAGCAGTGAACCTTCTGGGGCCAACGTCCTGACTTTC. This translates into CASSEPSGANVLTF.

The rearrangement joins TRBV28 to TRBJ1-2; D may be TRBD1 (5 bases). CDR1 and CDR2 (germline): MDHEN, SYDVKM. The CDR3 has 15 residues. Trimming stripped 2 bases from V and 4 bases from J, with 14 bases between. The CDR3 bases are TGTGCCAGCAGTTTACCCTTTGGGGGTGGCTATGGCTACACCTTC. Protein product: CASSLPFGGGYGYTF.

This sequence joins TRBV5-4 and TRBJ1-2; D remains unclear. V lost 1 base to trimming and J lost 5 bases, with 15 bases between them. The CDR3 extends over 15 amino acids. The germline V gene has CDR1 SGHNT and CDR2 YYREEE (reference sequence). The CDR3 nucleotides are TGTGCCAGCAGCTTGCAGGTGTCATCCGCTTATGGCTACACCTTC. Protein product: CASSLQVSSAYGYTF.

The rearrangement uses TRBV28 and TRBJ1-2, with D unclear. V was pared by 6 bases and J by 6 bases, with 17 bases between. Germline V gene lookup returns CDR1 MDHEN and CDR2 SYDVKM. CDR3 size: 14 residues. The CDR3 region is CASSPWGKGDGYTF. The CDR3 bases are TGTGCCAGCAGCCCGTGGGGAAAAGGCGATGGCTACACCTTC.

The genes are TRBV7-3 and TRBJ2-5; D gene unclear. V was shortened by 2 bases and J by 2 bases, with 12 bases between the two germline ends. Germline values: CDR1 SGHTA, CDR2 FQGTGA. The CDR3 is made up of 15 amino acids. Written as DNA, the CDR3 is TGTGCCAGCAGCTTATATCCAGACCGACAAGAGACCCAGTACTTC. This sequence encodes CASSLYPDRQETQYF.